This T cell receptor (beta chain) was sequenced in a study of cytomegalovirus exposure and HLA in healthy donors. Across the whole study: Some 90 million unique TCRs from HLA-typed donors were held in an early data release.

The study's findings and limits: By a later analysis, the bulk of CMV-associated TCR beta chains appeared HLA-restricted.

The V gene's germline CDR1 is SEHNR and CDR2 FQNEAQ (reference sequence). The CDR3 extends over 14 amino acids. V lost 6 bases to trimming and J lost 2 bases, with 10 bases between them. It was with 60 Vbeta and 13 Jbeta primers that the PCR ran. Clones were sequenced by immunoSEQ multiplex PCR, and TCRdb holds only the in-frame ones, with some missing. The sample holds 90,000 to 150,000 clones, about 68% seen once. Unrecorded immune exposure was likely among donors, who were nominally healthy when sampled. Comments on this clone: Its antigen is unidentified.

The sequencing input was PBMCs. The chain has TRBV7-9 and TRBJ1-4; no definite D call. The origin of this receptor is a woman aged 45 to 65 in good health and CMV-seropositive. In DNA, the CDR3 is TGTGCCAGCAGACTAGCGGGGACTAATGAAAAACTGTTTTTT. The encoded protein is CASRLAGTNEKLFF.